This T cell receptor (beta chain) was captured by sequencing in a study of identical twins. CDR1 is SEHNR, CDR2 FQNEAQ, per germline (reference sequence). This CDR3 has 17 residues. The junction had 10 bases not matched to a gene; V was cut back by 5 bases and J by 2 bases. The donor group consisted entirely of healthy Caucasians. It was template switching that added a universal primer site, and there were unique molecular identifiers on the cDNA. TCRdb reanalysed the 5' RACE reads using MiXCR and keeps one entry per CDR3 protein. Of about 250,000 distinct CDR3 sequences in the sample, approximately 8.6% were seen once. The same sample was also studied in work on yellow fever vaccine responses in identical twins.

The source is a young woman in good health. This chain connects TRBV7-9 to TRBJ2-1; the match to TRBD2 covers 9 bases. Sequenced input: CD8+ T cells sorted from blood. In nucleotides, the CDR3 is TGTGCCAGCAGCGCTAGAGCGGGCGGGGGGGCCTACAATGAGCAGTTCTTC. This codes for CASSARAGGGAYNEQFF.